What follows are 14 T cell receptor beta chains derived from one specimen sequenced in a study of cytomegalovirus exposure and HLA in healthy donors. Researchers ran the PCR with 60 Vbeta and 13 Jbeta primers. Sequenced by immunoSEQ multiplex PCR; TCRdb stores in-frame clones only, minus some. The sample yields more than 80,000 clones, around 75% seen once. Input material: PBMCs. These receptor sequences come from a female donor in good health and CMV-seronegative.

There are a few counts of this clone. The V and J genes are TRBV19 and TRBJ1-1; D is unresolved. Per germline, CDR1 LNHDA and CDR2 SQIVND (reference sequence). The CDR3 runs to 13 residues. V lost 3 bases and J 3 bases, leaving 8 bases between the germline ends. CDR3 sequence reads: CASSISRDTEAFF. The CDR3 DNA reads TGTGCCAGTAGTATTTCGCGGGACACTGAAGCTTTCTTT.

The chain recombines TRBV11-1 with TRBJ2-1; 7 bases fit TRBD2. The CDR3 runs to 14 residues. The germline CDR1 and CDR2 sequences are SGHAT and FQDESV (reference sequence). Unmatched junction bases numbered 6, after V lost 7 bases and J lost 3 bases. For the CDR3, the DNA is TGTGCCAGCAAAAATCGCGGGAGCTACAATGAGCAGTTCTTC. It translates to CASKNRGSYNEQFF.

The chain combines TRBV19 with TRBJ2-7; tentatively, D is TRBD1 (5 bases). The CDR3 is 15 residues long. The ends were cut back, 1 base at V and 3 bases at J, with 13 bases in the middle. The germline V gene has CDR1 LNHDA and CDR2 SQIVND (reference sequence). The DNA for the CDR3 is TGTGCCAGTAGTATAGCTGTCAGGGCCGACTACGAGCAGTACTTC. Protein product: CASSIAVRADYEQYF.

J is TRBJ1-4 and V is TRBV13; maybe TRBD1 (5 bases). Germline V gives CDR1 PRHDT, CDR2 FYEKMQ (reference sequence). This CDR3 region has 15 residues. V was clipped by 3 bases and J by 3 bases, with 11 bases between them. CDR3 nucleotides: TGTGCCAGCAGCTTCCCCAGGGTTGCTAATGAAAAACTGTTTTTT. Residues: CASSFPRVANEKLFF.

This clone was recorded once. The genes are TRBV19 and TRBJ2-3; 8 nucleotides align to TRBD1. Unmatched junction bases numbered 5, after V lost 5 bases and J lost 4 bases. The CDR3 totals 14 residues. Germline V gives CDR1 LNHDA, CDR2 SQIVND (reference sequence). For the CDR3, the DNA is TGTGCCAGTAGTCCACAGGGGGACGCAGATACGCAGTATTTT. Encoded protein: CASSPQGDADTQYF.

This clone was picked up a small number of times. CDR3 DNA sequence: TGTGCCAGCAGGTACAATCAGCCCCAGCATTTT. Translated: CASRYNQPQHF. The V gene is TRBV6-1, the J gene TRBJ1-5, with no clear D. The CDR3 extends over 11 amino acids. Germline CDR1 reads MNHNS; CDR2 reads SASEGT. Trimming stripped 6 bases from V and 3 bases from J, with 3 bases between.

The genes are TRBV19 and TRBJ1-4, with 11 bases lining up with TRBD1. Germline CDR1 reads LNHDA; CDR2 reads SQIVND (reference sequence). The CDR3 runs to 15 residues. The V gene end was trimmed by 6 bases and the J gene end by 8 bases; junction bases not matched to a gene: 8. The CDR3 is CASSTGTGGREKLFF. Written as DNA, the CDR3 is TGTGCCAGTAGCACAGGGACAGGGGGAAGGGAAAAACTGTTTTTT.

This clone was counted between two and nine times. The chain joins TRBV6-1 to TRBJ2-3, with D possibly matching TRBD2 (5 bases). CDR1 is MNHNS and CDR2 is SASEGT in the germline V gene. V gave up 4 bases and J gave up 1 base, with 12 bases separating them. This CDR3 spans 15 amino acids. The CDR3 here is CASSVWRAGTDTQYF. CDR3 sequence (DNA): TGTGCCAGCAGTGTTTGGCGGGCGGGCACAGATACGCAGTATTTT.

The chain joins TRBV11-2 to TRBJ2-3; 7 bases fit TRBD1. Trimming cost V 6 bases and J 7 bases; bases outside gene matches: 19. CDR1 and CDR2 (germline): SGHAT, FQNNGV. The CDR3 consists of 17 residues. CDR3 in DNA: TGTGCCAGCAGTCGCCTGAGGGACAGCATCAGGCCACATACGCAGTATTTT. Translated: CASSRLRDSIRPHTQYF. The variable domain in full, completed from reference TRBV11-2 and TRBJ2-3, reads EAGVAQSPRYKIIEKRQSVAFWCNPISGHATLYWYQQILGQGPKLLIQFQNNGVVDDSQLPKDRFSAERLKGVDSTLKIQPAKLEDSAVYLCASSRLRDSIRPHTQYFGPGTRLTVL.

V gene TRBV7-2 combines with J gene TRBJ1-1; D gene unclear. The germline gives CDR1 SGHTA, CDR2 FQGNSA. The CDR3 extends over 14 amino acids. V was cut by 1 base and J by 4 bases, with 10 bases left in between. In DNA form, the CDR3 reads TGTGCCAGCAGCTTAGGCAGGATCGGCACTGAAGCTTTCTTT. Encoded protein: CASSLGRIGTEAFF.

CDR3 nucleotides: TGTGCCAGCAGTGAATTGGGCAGGGGAGCAGCTGAAGCTTTCTTT. Amino acid sequence: CASSELGRGAAEAFF. The J gene is TRBJ1-1, the V gene TRBV6-1; maybe TRBD1 (6 bases). The CDR3 spans 15 residues. Germline lookup yields CDR1 MNHNS and CDR2 SASEGT. V was cut by 2 bases and J by 6 bases, with 16 bases left in between.

J is TRBJ1-2 and V is TRBV5-1, with D maybe TRBD1 (6 bases). Germline assignment: CDR1 SGHRS and CDR2 YFSETQ. The CDR3 spans 15 residues. The V gene lost 4 bases and the J gene lost 2 bases, with 15 bases spanning the gap. The CDR3 loop is CASSTTGAKNYGYTF. The DNA of the CDR3 is TGCGCCAGCAGCACGACAGGAGCAAAGAACTATGGCTACACCTTC.

The J gene is TRBJ2-7, the V gene TRBV18; 8 bases are shared with TRBD2. V lost 5 bases and J lost 3; bases outside the gene matches: 9. The CDR3 loop spans 15 amino acids. Germline CDR1 and CDR2: KGHSH and LQKENI. The CDR3 sequence: CASSSPIAGSYEQYF. CDR3 in DNA: TGTGCCAGCTCAAGTCCGATAGCGGGAAGCTACGAGCAGTACTTC.

The chain joins TRBV28 to TRBJ1-1, with 12 bases aligning to TRBD1. The J segment lost 10 bases and the V segment lost 5 bases, leaving 8 bases of the junction unmatched. The CDR3 is 14 residues long. Germline V CDR1 and CDR2: MDHEN, SYDVKM. This chain's CDR3 is CASSLGTGGDGAFF. CDR3 nucleotides: TGTGCCAGCAGTCTCGGGACAGGGGGCGATGGAGCTTTCTTT.